These 9 T cell receptor beta chains share one sample of origin, sequenced in a study of cytomegalovirus exposure and HLA in healthy donors. Method: immunoSEQ multiplex PCR; TCRdb's copy keeps in-frame clones and lacks some. Seen here are 97,000 or so clones, about 95% observed once, and the top ten hold roughly 0.9%. Source material: PBMCs. The receptor source for this set is a woman aged 18-35 years in good health and CMV-seronegative.

V and J are TRBV2 and TRBJ2-2; D possibly corresponds to TRBD2 (5 bases). CDR1 SNHLY and CDR2 FYNNEI come from the germline V gene. The CDR3 has 13 residues. V was clipped by 3 bases and J by 5 bases, with 7 bases between them. Written as DNA, the CDR3 is TGTGCCAGCAGTGAGACGGGGACCGGGGAGCTGTTTTTT. It codes for CASSETGTGELFF.

On this clone itself: Other DNA sequences in this specimen translate into the identical CDR3. The chain has TRBV9 and TRBJ1-2; D gene unclear. This CDR3 comprises 12 residues. Germline V CDR1 and CDR2: SGDLS, YYNGEE. V was trimmed by 0 bases and J by 4 bases, leaving 4 bases between them. The CDR3 here is CASSVAGYGYTF. The CDR3 coding sequence is TGTGCCAGCAGCGTAGCGGGCTATGGCTACACCTTC. Based on the CDR3 plus reference TRBV9 and TRBJ1-2, the full variable domain is DSGVTQTPKHLITATGQRVTLRCSPRSGDLSVYWYQQSLDQGLQFLIQYYNGEERAKGNILERFSAQQFPDLHSELNLSSLELGDSALYFCASSVAGYGYTFGSGTRLTVV.

The chain uses TRBV6-1 and TRBJ2-7; TRBD2 matches at 11 bases. V lost 4 bases, J lost 6 bases, and 11 bases stayed unmatched. Germline V gene lookup returns CDR1 MNHNS and CDR2 SASEGT. The CDR3 loop spans 16 amino acids. The CDR3 loop is CASSGGLAANLGEQYF. CDR3 coding DNA: TGTGCCAGCAGTGGGGGACTAGCGGCCAACCTGGGCGAGCAGTACTTC.

The chain combines TRBV27 with TRBJ2-7, with D tentatively TRBD1 (6 bases). This CDR3 comprises 14 residues. Germline lookup yields CDR1 MNHEY and CDR2 SMNVEV (reference sequence). V was pared by 2 bases and J by 2 bases, with 10 bases between. CDR3 DNA sequence: TGTGCCAGCAGTTTAAGGCAGGGGACCTACGAGCAGTACTTC. Its translation: CASSLRQGTYEQYF.

CDR3 region: CASKGGSYEQYF. The DNA of the CDR3 is TGTGCCAGTAAAGGGGGCTCCTACGAGCAGTACTTC. This chain connects TRBV19 to TRBJ2-7; TRBD1 might be the D (6 bases). The V end lost 7 bases, the J end lost 0 bases, and 7 bases lay between the germline ends. The CDR3 sequence is 12 residues long. Germline CDR1 is LNHDA and CDR2 is SQIVND (reference sequence).

The V gene is TRBV7-2, the J gene TRBJ2-7; 10 bases line up with TRBD1. Per germline, CDR1 SGHTA and CDR2 FQGNSA. The trim removed 1 base at V and 5 bases at J, leaving 17 bases unmatched. The CDR3 loop spans 19 amino acids. The CDR3 DNA reads as TGTGCCAGCAGCTTAGTTTGGGACAGGGGACGTGGTTTCGTAAACGAGCAGTACTTC. Protein: CASSLVWDRGRGFVNEQYF.

The V gene is TRBV11-3, the J gene TRBJ1-2, with a weak D call TRBD1 (6 bases). Germline assignment: CDR1 SGHNT and CDR2 YENEEA. Trimming removed 5 bases at V and 6 bases at J, with 16 bases between. The CDR3 sequence is 14 residues long. The CDR3 DNA is TGTGCCAGCAGCCGAAGGACAGCCGGGGATGGCTACACCTTC. Its translation is CASSRRTAGDGYTF.

The sample holds one count of this clone. The chain couples TRBV7-9 to TRBJ2-7; 7 bases match TRBD1. The V gene's germline CDR1 is SEHNR and CDR2 FQNEAQ (reference sequence). V gave up 5 bases and J gave up 3 bases; unmatched junction bases: 4. The CDR3 covers 13 residues. CDR3: CASSPGQLYEQYF. The CDR3 DNA reads TGTGCCAGCAGCCCGGGACAGCTCTACGAGCAGTACTTC.

This sequence joins TRBV4-2 and TRBJ1-6; TRBD1 aligns across 11 bases. The germline CDR1 and CDR2 sequences are LGHNA and YNFKEQ. Losses at the gene ends were 1 base for V and 8 bases for J; bases not matched to a gene: 7. This CDR3 contains 17 residues. The CDR3 DNA is TGTGCCAGCAGCCAAGCTCCTACGGGACAGGGGGATTCACCCCTCCACTTT. This codes for CASSQAPTGQGDSPLHF.